These 12 T cell receptor beta chains share one sample of origin, sequenced in a study of cytomegalovirus exposure and HLA in healthy donors. Clones were sequenced by immunoSEQ multiplex PCR, and TCRdb holds only the in-frame ones, with some missing. This table has around 220,000 clones, over 80% appearing once. Sample: PBMCs. Source of these receptors: a woman aged 25-40 years in good health and CMV-seropositive.

This sequence joins TRBV11-2 and TRBJ1-5; TRBD1 might be the D (5 bases). Germline assignment: CDR1 SGHAT and CDR2 FQNNGV. The ends were cut back, 2 bases at V and 3 bases at J, with 11 bases in the middle. This CDR3 is 15 amino acids long. The CDR3 sequence: CASSLKDSFNQPQHF. The DNA for the CDR3 is TGTGCCAGCAGCTTAAAAGACAGCTTCAATCAGCCCCAGCATTTT.

J is TRBJ2-7 and V is TRBV11-2; 8 bases line up with TRBD2. J was trimmed by 2 bases and V by 5 bases; bases with no gene match: 11. CDR3 size: 16 residues. The V gene's germline CDR1 is SGHAT and CDR2 FQNNGV. CDR3 sequence reads: CASSLKAGAFTYEQYF. CDR3 nucleotide sequence: TGTGCCAGCAGCCTAAAAGCGGGGGCTTTCACCTACGAGCAGTACTTC.

The chain is built from TRBV2 and TRBJ2-7; maybe TRBD2 (6 bases). The CDR3 runs 9 residues. Germline V gives CDR1 SNHLY, CDR2 FYNNEI. V lost 9 bases and J 7 bases, leaving 7 bases between the germline ends. CDR3 in DNA: TGTGCCAGTGGAGGGGAGCAGTACTTC. Its translation: CASGGEQYF.

J is TRBJ1-4 and V is TRBV7-6, with D unresolved. The CDR3 length is 17 residues. V was trimmed by 5 bases and J by 0 bases, leaving 16 bases between them. Germline CDR1 reads SGHVS; CDR2 reads FNYEAQ. The CDR3 region has the DNA TGTGCCAGCAGCGGGCGGATCAGTACTGCAACTAATGAAAAACTGTTTTTT. It specifies CASSGRISTATNEKLFF.

CDR3 amino acids: CASSLAGQGAGYGYTF. CDR3 coding DNA: TGTGCCAGCAGTTTAGCTGGACAGGGGGCCGGATATGGCTACACCTTC. The V and J genes are TRBV27 and TRBJ1-2; 11 bases agree with TRBD1. The CDR3 length is 16 residues. The germline CDR1 and CDR2 sequences are MNHEY and SMNVEV (reference sequence). V lost 2 bases, J lost 5 bases, and 7 bases stayed unmatched.

The V call is TRBV30, the J call TRBJ1-1; D is unresolved. Germline values: CDR1 GTSNPN, CDR2 SVGIG (reference sequence). This CDR3 region has 11 residues. V gave up 6 bases and J gave up 2 bases, with 7 bases separating them. Here the CDR3 reads CACTPNTEAFF. The CDR3 DNA follows: TGTGCCTGCACACCTAACACTGAAGCTTTCTTT.

The rearrangement uses TRBV14 and TRBJ1-2; D is unresolved. Germline V gives CDR1 SGHDN, CDR2 FVKESK. V gave up 0 bases and J gave up 4 bases, with 9 bases separating them. This CDR3 is built from 14 residues. CDR3 in DNA: TGTGCCAGCAGCCAAGAGTCGATCCTCTATGGCTACACCTTC. Translated: CASSQESILYGYTF. Based on the CDR3 plus reference TRBV14 and TRBJ1-2, the full variable domain is EAGVTQFPSHSVIEKGQTVTLRCDPISGHDNLYWYRRVMGKEIKFLLHFVKESKQDESGMPNNRFLAERTGGTYSTLKVQPAELEDSGVYFCASSQESILYGYTFGSGTRLTVV.

The chain joins TRBV29-1 to TRBJ1-1; D is possibly TRBD1 (5 bases). The CDR3 is 14 amino acids. CDR1 and CDR2 (germline): SQVTM, ANQGSEA. V lost 6 bases and J 0 bases, leaving 14 bases between the germline ends. In DNA, the CDR3 is TGCAGCGTCGGATGGAGGGGAATGAACACTGAAGCTTTCTTT. It encodes CSVGWRGMNTEAFF.

This clone has only one observation. This chain uses TRBV19 with TRBJ1-2; no definite D call. The CDR3 spans 15 residues. V dropped 2 bases and J dropped 0 bases, with 10 bases sitting between them. CDR1 is LNHDA, CDR2 SQIVND, per germline (reference sequence). The CDR3 protein is CASSITEQTNYGYTF. Here the CDR3 DNA reads TGTGCCAGTAGTATAACGGAACAGACTAACTATGGCTACACCTTC.

The rearrangement links TRBV6-6 to TRBJ1-2; 7 positions agree with TRBD1. The germline gives CDR1 MNHNY, CDR2 SVGAGI (reference sequence). This CDR3 spans 12 amino acids. V lost 8 bases and J lost 3; bases outside the gene matches: 3. CDR3 in DNA: TGTGCCAGCGAAACAGGGGACTATGGCTACACCTTC. Its translation: CASETGDYGYTF.

The chain has TRBV27 and TRBJ2-3; 7 nucleotides match TRBD1. J lost 2 bases, V lost 3 bases, and 11 bases had no gene match. CDR1 and CDR2 from the germline V gene are MNHEY and SMNVEV (reference sequence). CDR3 length: 17 amino acids. The CDR3 DNA is TGTGCCAGCAGTTTCGCCCAGTACAGGGGACCCACAGATACGCAGTATTTT. Translation gives CASSFAQYRGPTDTQYF.

This chain uses TRBV30 with TRBJ1-1; D gene unclear. Between the trimmed V and J ends, which lost 4 bases and 5 bases, there was a span of 5 bases. The CDR3 runs 10 residues. The germline gives CDR1 GTSNPN, CDR2 SVGIG (reference sequence). The CDR3 sequence: CAWKSTEAFF. The CDR3 DNA reads TGTGCCTGGAAATCGACTGAAGCTTTCTTT.